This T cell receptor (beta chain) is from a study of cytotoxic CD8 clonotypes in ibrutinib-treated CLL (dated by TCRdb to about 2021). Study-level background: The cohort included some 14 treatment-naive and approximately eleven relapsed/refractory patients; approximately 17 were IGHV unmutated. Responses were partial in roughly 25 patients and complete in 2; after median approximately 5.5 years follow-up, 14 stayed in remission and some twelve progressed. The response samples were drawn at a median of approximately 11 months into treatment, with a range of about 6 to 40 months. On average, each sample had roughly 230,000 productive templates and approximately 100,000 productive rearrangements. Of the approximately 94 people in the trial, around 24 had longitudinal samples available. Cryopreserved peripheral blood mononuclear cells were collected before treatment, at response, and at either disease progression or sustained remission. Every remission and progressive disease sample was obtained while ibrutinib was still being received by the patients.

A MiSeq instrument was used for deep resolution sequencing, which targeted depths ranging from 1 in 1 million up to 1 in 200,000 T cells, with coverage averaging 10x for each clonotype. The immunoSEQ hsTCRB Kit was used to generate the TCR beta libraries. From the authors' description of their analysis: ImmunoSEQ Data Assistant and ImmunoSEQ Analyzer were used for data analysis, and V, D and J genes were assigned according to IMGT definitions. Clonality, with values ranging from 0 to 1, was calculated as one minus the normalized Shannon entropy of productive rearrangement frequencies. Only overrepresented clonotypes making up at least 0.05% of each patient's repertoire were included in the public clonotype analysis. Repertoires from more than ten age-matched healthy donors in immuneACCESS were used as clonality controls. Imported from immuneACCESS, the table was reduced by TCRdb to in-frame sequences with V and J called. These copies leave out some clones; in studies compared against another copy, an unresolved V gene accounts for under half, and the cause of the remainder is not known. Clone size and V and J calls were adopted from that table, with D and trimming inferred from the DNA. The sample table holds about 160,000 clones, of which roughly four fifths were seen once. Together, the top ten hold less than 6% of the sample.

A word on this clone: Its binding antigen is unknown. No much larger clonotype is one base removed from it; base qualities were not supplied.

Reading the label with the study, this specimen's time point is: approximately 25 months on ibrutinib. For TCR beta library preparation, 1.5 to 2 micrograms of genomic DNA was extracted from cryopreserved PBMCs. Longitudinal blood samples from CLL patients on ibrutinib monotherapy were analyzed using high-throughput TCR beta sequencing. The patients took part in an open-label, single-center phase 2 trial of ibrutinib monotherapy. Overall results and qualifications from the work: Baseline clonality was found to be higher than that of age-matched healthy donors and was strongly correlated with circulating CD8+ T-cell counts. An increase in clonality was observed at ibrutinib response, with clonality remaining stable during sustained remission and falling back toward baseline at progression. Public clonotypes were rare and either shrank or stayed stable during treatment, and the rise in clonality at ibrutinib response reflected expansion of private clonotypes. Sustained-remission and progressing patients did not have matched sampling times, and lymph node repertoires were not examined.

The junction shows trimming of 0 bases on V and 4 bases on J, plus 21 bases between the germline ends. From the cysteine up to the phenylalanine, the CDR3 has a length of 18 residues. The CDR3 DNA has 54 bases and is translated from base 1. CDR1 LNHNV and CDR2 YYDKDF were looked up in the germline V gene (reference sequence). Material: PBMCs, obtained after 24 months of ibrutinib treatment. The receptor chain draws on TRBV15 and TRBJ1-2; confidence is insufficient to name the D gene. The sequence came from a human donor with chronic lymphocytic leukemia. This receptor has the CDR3 CATSRDRGGPTLSYGYTF. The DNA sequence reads TGTGCCACCAGCAGAGATAGAGGTGGGCCAACGCTTTCCTATGGCTACACCTTC.